This T cell receptor (beta chain) appears in the sequencing data of a study of shared clonotypes between healthy human individuals. The length of the CDR3 is 13 residues. Between the trimmed V and J ends, which lost 2 bases and 7 bases, there was a span of 12 bases. CDR1 is MDHEN and CDR2 is SYDVKM in the germline V gene. TCRdb's copy holds only in-frame clones and misses some; the assay was immunoSEQ multiplex PCR. The repertoire holds more than 80,000 clones, with roughly two thirds as singletons. This clonotype originated in a man aged 25 to 40 in good health. The chain uses TRBV28 and TRBJ2-7, with D possibly matching TRBD1 (6 bases). The specimen was memory CD8+ T cells sorted from blood. The subset: CD45RO+ cells pooled with CCR7-negative TemRA cells. DNA of the CDR3: TGTGCCAGCAGTTTAGGGACACCGGTGGAGCAGTACTTC. It specifies CASSLGTPVEQYF. The full variable domain, rest sourced from reference TRBV28 and TRBJ2-7, is DVKVTQSSRYLVKRTGEKVFLECVQDMDHENMFWYRQDPGLGLRLIYFSYDVKMKEKGDIPEGYSVSREKKERFSLILESASTNQTSMYLCASSLGTPVEQYFGPGTRLTVT.